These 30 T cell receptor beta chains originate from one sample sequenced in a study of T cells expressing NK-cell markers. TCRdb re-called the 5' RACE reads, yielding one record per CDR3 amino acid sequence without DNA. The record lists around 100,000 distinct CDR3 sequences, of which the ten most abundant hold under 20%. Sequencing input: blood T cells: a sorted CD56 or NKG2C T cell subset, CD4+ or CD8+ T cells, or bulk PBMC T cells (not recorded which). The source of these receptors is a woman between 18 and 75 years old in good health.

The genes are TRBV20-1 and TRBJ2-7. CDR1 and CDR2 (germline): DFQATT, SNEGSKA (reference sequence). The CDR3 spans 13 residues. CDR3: CSADTATHYEQYF.

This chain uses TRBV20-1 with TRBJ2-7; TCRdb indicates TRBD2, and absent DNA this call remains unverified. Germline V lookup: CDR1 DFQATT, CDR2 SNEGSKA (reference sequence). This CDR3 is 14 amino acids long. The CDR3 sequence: CSATGEREAYEQYF.

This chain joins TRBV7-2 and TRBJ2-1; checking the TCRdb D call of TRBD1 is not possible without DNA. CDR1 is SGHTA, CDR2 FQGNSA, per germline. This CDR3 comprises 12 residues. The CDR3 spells CASSLEGSEQFF. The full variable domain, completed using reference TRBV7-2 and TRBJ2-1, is GAGVSQSPSNKVTEKGKDVELRCDPISGHTALYWYRQSLGQGLEFLIYFQGNSAPDKSGLPSDRFSAERTGGSVSTLTIQRTQQEDSAVYLCASSLEGSEQFFGPGTRLTVL.

CDR3 amino acids: CASSLRDSNSYEQYF. The chain joins TRBV5-6 to TRBJ2-7; TCRdb's assignment of TRBD2 cannot be checked, as there is no DNA. This CDR3 contains 15 residues. The germline gives CDR1 SGHDT, CDR2 YYEEEE.

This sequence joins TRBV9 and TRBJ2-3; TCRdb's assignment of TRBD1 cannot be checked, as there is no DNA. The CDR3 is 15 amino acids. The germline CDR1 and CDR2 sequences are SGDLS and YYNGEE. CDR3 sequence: CASSVAGVFTDTQYF.

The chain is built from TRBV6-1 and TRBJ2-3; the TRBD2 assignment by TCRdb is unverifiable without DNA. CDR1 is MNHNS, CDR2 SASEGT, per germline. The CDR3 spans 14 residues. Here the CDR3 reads CASAGTSGIDTQYF.

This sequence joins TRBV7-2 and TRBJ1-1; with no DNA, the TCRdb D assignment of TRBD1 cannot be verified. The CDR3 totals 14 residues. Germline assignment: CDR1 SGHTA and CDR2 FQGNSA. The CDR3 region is CASSLWEGVTEAFF.

CDR3 loop: CASSLDPPWSSSTDTQYF. This chain links TRBV11-2 with TRBJ2-3; TCRdb returns TRBD1, unconfirmable since there is no DNA. CDR1 is SGHAT, CDR2 FQNNGV, per germline. This CDR3 is 18 amino acids long.

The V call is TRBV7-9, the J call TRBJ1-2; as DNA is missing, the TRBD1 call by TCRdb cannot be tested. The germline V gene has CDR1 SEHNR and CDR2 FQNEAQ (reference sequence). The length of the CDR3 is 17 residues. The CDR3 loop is CASSLGFDRVHTYGYTF.

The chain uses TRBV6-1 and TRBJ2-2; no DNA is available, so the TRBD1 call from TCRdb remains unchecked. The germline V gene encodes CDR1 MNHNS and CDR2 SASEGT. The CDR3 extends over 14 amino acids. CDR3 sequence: CASRGQGDTGELFF.

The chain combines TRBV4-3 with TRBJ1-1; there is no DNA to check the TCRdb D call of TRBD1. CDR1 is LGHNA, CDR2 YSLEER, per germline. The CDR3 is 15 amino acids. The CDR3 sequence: CASSQVQEGRTEAFF.

The CDR3 is CASSFGRSETQYF. The V call is TRBV27, the J call TRBJ2-5. This CDR3 has 13 amino acids. Looked up from germline, CDR1 is MNHEY and CDR2 is SMNVEV (reference sequence).

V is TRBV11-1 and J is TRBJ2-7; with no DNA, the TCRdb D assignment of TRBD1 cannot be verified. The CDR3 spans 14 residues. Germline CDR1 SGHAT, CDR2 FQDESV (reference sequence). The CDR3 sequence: CASSSGQVAYEQYF.

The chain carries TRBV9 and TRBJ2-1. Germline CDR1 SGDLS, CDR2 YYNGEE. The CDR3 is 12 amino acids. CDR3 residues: CASSVDLGEQFF.

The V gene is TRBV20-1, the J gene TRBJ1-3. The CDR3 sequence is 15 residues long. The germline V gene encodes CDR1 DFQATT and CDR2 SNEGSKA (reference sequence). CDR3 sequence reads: CSASSEVVSGNTIYF.

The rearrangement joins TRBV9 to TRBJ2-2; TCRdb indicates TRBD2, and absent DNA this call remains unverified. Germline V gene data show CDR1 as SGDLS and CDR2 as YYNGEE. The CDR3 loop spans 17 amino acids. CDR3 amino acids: CASSAPTGEGRTGELFF.

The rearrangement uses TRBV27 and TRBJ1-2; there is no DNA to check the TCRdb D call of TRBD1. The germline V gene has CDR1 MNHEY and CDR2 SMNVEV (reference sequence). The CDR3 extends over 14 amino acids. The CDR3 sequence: CASSLSSGLYGYTF.

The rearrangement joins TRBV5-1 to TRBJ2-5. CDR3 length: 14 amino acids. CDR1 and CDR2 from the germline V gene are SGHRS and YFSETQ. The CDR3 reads CASLRDGYQETQYF.

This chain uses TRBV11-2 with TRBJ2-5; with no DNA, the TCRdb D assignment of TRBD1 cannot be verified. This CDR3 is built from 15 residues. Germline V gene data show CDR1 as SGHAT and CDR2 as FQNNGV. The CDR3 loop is CASSLGAGGGETQYF.

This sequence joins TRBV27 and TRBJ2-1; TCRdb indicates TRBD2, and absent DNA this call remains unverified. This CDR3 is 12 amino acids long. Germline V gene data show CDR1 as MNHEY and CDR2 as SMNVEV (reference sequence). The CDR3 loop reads CASSLFGEEAIF.

This CDR3 is CASNGGQNYYNEQFF. The rearrangement links TRBV27 to TRBJ2-1; there is no DNA to check the TCRdb D call of TRBD2. There are 15 residues in the CDR3. Germline lookup yields CDR1 MNHEY and CDR2 SMNVEV (reference sequence).

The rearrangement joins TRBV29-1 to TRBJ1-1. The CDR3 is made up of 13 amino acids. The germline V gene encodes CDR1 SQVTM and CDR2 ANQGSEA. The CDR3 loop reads CSVEDPENTEAFF.

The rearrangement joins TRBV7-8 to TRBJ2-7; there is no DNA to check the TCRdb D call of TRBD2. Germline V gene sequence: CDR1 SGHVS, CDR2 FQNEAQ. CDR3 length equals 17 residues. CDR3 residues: CASSLSPLRGGPYEQYF. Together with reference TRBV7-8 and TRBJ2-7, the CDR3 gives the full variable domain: GAGVSQSPRYKVAKRGQDVALRCDPISGHVSLFWYQQALGQGPEFLTYFQNEAQLDKSGLPSDRFFAERPEGSVSTLKIQRTQQEDSAVYLCASSLSPLRGGPYEQYFGPGTRLTVT.

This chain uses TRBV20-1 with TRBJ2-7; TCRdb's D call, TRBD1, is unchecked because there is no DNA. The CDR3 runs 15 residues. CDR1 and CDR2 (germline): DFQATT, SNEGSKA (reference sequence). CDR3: CSASEGARPTYEQYF.

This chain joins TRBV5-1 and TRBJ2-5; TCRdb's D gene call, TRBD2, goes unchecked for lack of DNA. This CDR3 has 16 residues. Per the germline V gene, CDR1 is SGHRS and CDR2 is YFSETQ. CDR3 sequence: CASSLVLAGDQETQYF.

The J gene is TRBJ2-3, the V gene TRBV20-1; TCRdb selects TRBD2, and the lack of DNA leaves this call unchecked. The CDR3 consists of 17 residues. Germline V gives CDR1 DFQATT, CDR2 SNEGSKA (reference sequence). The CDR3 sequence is CSATAGTSGGGTDTQYF.

The CDR3 sequence: CASSNSRETGIETQYF. The chain is built from TRBV12-3 or TRBV12-4 and TRBJ2-5; no DNA is available, so the TRBD1 call from TCRdb remains unchecked. The CDR3 consists of 16 residues.

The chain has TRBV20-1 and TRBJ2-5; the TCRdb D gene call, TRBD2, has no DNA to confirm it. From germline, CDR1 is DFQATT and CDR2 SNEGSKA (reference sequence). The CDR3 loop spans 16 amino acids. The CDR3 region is CSERMGLAADQETQYF.

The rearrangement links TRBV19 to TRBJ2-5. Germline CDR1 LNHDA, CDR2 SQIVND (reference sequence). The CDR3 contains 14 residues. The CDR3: CASRSRHSWETQYF.

CDR3 sequence: CASSQDFELKGDEQFF. The chain employs TRBV4-3 and TRBJ2-1; TCRdb lists TRBD1, though no DNA is available to test this call. CDR1 LGHNA and CDR2 YSLEER come from the germline V gene. The CDR3 totals 16 residues.